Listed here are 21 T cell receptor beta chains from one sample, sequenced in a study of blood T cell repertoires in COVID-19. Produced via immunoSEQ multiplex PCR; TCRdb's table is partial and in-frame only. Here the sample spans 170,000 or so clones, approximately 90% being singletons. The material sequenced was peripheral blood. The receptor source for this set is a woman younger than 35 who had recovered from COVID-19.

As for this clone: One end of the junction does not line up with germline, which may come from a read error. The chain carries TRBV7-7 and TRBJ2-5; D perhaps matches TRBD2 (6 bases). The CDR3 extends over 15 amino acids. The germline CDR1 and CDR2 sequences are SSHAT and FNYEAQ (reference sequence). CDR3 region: CASSQGASGGETQYF. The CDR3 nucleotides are TGTGCTAGCAGCCAGGGAGCCTCCGGAGGGGAGACCCAGTACTTC.

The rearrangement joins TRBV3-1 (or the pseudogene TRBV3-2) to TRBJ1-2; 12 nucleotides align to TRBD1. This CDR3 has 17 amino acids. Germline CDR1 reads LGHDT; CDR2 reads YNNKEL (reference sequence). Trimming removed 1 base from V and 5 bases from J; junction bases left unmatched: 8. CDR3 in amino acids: CASSQVGTGGFLYGYTF. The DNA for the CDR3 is TGTGCCAGCAGCCAAGTAGGGACAGGGGGCTTCCTATATGGCTACACCTTC.

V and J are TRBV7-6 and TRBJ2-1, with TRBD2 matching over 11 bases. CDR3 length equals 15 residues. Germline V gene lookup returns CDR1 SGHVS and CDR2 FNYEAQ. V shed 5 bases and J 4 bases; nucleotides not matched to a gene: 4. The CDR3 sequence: CASSPLAGGYNEQFF. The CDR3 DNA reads TGTGCCAGCAGCCCCCTAGCGGGAGGTTACAATGAGCAGTTCTTC.

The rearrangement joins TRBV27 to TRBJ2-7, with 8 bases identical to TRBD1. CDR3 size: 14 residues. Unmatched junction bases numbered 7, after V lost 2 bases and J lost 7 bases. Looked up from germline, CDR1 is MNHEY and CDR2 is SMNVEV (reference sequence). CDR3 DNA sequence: TGTGCCAGCAGTTTAAGTCAGGGGGCGGGAGAGCAGTACTTC. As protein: CASSLSQGAGEQYF.

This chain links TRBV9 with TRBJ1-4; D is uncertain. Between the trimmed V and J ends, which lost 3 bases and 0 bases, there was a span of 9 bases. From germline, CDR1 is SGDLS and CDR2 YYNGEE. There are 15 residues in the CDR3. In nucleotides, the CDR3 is TGTGCCAGCAGCGGGGAGGTTTCAACTAATGAAAAACTGTTTTTT. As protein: CASSGEVSTNEKLFF.

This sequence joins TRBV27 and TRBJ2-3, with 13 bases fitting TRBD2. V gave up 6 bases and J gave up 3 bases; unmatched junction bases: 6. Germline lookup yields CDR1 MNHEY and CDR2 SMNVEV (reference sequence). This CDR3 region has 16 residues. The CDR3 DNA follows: TGTGCCAGCAGCCTACTAGCGGGAGGGTCGACAGATACGCAGTATTTT. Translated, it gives CASSLLAGGSTDTQYF.

As DNA, the CDR3 is TGTGCCAGCAGCCCAGAACAGGGGCGAAACACTGAAGCTTTCTTT. Translation: CASSPEQGRNTEAFF. V usage is TRBV11-2 and J usage is TRBJ1-1; 7 bases map to TRBD1. J gave up 2 bases and V 5 bases, and 8 bases lay outside the gene matches. This CDR3 spans 15 amino acids. Per germline, CDR1 SGHAT and CDR2 FQNNGV.

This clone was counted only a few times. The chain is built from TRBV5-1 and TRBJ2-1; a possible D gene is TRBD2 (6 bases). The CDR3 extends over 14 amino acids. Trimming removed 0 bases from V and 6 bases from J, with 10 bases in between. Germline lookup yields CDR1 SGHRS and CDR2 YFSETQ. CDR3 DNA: TGCGCCAGCAGCTTGGGCGGGATTGTCAATGAGCAGTTCTTC. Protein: CASSLGGIVNEQFF.

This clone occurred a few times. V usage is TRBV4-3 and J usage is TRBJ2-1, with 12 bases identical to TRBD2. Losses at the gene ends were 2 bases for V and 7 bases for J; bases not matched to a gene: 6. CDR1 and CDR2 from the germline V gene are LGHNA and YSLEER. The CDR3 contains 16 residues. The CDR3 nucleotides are TGCGCCAGCAGCCAACGAACCGGACTAGCGGGGAATGAGCAGTTCTTC. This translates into CASSQRTGLAGNEQFF.

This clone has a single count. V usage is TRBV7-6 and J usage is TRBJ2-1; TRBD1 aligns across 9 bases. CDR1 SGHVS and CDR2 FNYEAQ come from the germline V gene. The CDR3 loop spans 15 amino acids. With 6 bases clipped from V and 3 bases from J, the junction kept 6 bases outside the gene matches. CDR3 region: CASRPPGQGYNEQFF. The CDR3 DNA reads TGTGCCAGCAGGCCCCCGGGACAGGGCTACAATGAGCAGTTCTTC.

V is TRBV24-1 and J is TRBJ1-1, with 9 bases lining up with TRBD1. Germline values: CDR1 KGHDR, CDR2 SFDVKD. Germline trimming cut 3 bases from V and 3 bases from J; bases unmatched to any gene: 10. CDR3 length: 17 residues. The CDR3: CATSDAGTGMGDTEAFF. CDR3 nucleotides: TGTGCCACCAGTGATGCCGGGACAGGGATGGGGGACACTGAAGCTTTCTTT.

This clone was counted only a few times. DNA for the CDR3: TGTGCCAGTAGTCCCGGGACAGAGAACACTGAAGCTTTCTTT. This encodes CASSPGTENTEAFF. The chain recombines TRBV19 with TRBJ1-1; 7 bases align to TRBD1. Looked up from germline, CDR1 is LNHDA and CDR2 is SQIVND (reference sequence). The junction had 4 bases not matched to a gene; V was cut back by 5 bases and J by 1 base. This CDR3 spans 14 amino acids.

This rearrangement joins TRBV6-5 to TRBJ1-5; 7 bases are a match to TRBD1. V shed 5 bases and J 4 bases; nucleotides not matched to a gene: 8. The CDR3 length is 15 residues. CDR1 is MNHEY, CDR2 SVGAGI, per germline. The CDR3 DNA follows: TGTGCCAGCAGTACCCCGACAGGGAGTAATCAGCCCCAGCATTTT. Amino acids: CASSTPTGSNQPQHF.

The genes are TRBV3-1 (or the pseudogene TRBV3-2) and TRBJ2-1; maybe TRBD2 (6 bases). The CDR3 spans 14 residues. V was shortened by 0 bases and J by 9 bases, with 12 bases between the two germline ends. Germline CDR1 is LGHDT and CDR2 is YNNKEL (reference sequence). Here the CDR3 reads CASSQEASAGEQFF. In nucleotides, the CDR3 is TGTGCCAGCAGCCAAGAGGCTAGCGCCGGTGAGCAGTTCTTC.

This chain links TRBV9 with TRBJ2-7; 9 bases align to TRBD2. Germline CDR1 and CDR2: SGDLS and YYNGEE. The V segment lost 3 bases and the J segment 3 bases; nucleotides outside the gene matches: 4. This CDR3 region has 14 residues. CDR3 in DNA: TGTGCCAGCAGCGAGGCGGGGGGGCACTACGAGCAGTACTTC. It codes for CASSEAGGHYEQYF.

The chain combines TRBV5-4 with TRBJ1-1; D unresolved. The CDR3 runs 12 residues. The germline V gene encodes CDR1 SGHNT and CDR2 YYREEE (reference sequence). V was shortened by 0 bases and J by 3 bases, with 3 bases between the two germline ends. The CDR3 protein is CASSLADTEAFF. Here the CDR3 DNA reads TGTGCCAGCAGCTTGGCGGACACTGAAGCTTTCTTT.

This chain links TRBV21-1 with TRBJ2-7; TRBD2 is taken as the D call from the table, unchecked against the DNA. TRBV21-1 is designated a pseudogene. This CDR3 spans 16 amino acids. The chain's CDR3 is CASSKALASVGYEQYF. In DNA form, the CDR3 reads TGTGCCAGCAGCAAAGCGCTAGCGTCCGTGGGATACGAGCAGTACTTC.

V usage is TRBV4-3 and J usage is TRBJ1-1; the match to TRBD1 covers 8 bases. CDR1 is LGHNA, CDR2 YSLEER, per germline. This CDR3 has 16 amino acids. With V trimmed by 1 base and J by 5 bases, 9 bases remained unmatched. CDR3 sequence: CASSQGTGRVWTEAFF. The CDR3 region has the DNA TGCGCCAGCAGCCAAGGGACAGGGAGGGTTTGGACTGAAGCTTTCTTT.

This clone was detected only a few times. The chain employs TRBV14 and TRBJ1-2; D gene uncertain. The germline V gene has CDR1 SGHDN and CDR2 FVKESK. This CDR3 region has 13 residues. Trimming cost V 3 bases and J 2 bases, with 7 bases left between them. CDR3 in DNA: TGTGCCAGCAGCCAGGCCACGAACTATGGCTACACCTTC. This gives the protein CASSQATNYGYTF.

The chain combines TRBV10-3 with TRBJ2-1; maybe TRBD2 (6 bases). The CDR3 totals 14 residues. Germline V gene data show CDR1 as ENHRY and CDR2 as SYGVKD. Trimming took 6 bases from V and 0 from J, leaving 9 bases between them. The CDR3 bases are TGTGCCATCAGGGCGGGGAGCTCCTACAATGAGCAGTTCTTC. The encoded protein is CAIRAGSSYNEQFF.

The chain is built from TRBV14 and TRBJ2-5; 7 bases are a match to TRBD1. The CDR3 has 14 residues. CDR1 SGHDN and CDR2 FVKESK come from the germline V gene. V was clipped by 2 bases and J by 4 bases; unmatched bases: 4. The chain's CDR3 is CASSQTAGGETQYF. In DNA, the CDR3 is TGTGCCAGCAGCCAAACGGCAGGGGGAGAGACCCAGTACTTC. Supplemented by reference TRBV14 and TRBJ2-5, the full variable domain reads EAGVTQFPSHSVIEKGQTVTLRCDPISGHDNLYWYRRVMGKEIKFLLHFVKESKQDESGMPNNRFLAERTGGTYSTLKVQPAELEDSGVYFCASSQTAGGETQYFGPGTRLLVL.